These T cell receptor beta chains were read from a single sample in a study of CD8 T cells in Susac syndrome. TCRdb ran MiXCR on the immunoSEQ multiplex PCR reads and lists one entry per CDR3 protein. Among 80,000 to 95,000 distinct CDR3 sequences listed, over 85% were seen once. Sample: CD8+ T cells from PBMCs. The source is a human donor with Susac syndrome. CDR3s include the opening cysteine and the closing phenylalanine or tryptophan. The D gene is left open where the match is weak. Part of the rows lack a size; the others show once, few, many or a class for expanded clones.

>TRBV2|TRBJ1-2|TRBD1|-
TGTGCCAGCAGACAACCGGGACAGAGCTATGGCTACACCTTC
CASRQPGQSYGYTF
>TRBV29-1|TRBJ2-7|-|once
TGCAGCGTTGAAGGGGGGCCCTTCTACGAGCAGTACTTC
CSVEGGPFYEQYF
>TRBV12-3/TRBV12-4|TRBJ1-6|-|-
TGTGCCAGCAGTCCCAGGAGCGCACCCCTCCACTTT
CASSPRSAPLHF
>TRBV5-1|TRBJ2-1|-|once
TGCGCCAGCAGCTTCGCGGGTGAGCAGTTCTTC
CASSFAGEQFF
>TRBV13|TRBJ2-1|TRBD2|-
TGTGCCAGCAGCCTTAGCAGGACTAGCGGGAGCGACGAGCAGTTCTTC
CASSLSRTSGSDEQFF
>TRBV12-3/TRBV12-4|TRBJ2-1|TRBD1|-
TGTGCCAGCAGTTTAACCGGGACAGGGGATGAGCAGTTCTTC
CASSLTGTGDEQFF
>TRBV18|TRBJ2-7|-|-
TGTGCCAGCTCACCCCCTCCACCCGGCGGCGAGCAGTACTTC
CASSPPPPGGEQYF
>TRBV7-8|TRBJ2-1|-|-
TGTGCCAGCAGCTTAGCGCGTCACAATGAGCAGTTCTTC
CASSLARHNEQFF
>TRBV15|TRBJ2-3|TRBD2|once
TGTGCCACCAGCAGAGTTGTGACTAGCGGGAACTCCAGCACAGATACGCAGTATTTT
CATSRVVTSGNSSTDTQYF
>TRBV2|TRBJ1-1|-|-
TGTGCCAGCAGCCCATGGGATGAAGCTTTCTTT
CASSPWDEAFF
>TRBV30|TRBJ1-4|TRBD1|-
TGTGCCTGGACCATGGACAGGGGAGATAAACTGTTTTTT
CAWTMDRGDKLFF
>TRBV6-5|TRBJ2-5|-|-
TGTGCCAGCAGCCCAGGGGGGGTCCGCCAGTACTTC
CASSPGGVRQYF
>TRBV28|TRBJ2-1|-|-
TGTGCCAGCAGTTTAGATGCAGGGCTCCATTACAATGAGCAGTTCTTC
CASSLDAGLHYNEQFF
>TRBV27|TRBJ1-6|-|-
TGTGCCAGCAGTTTAAGGAGCTCCTATAATTCACCCCTCCACTTT
CASSLRSSYNSPLHF
>TRBV2|TRBJ2-7|TRBD2|-
TGTGCCAGCAGTGAAGCGACTAGCGGGAGCTCCTACGAGCAGTACTTC
CASSEATSGSSYEQYF
>TRBV14|TRBJ2-7|-|-
TGTGCCAGCAGCCAAGATCTGGGGCCCCAAGCCTACGAGCAGTACTTC
CASSQDLGPQAYEQYF
>TRBV27|TRBJ2-7|-|-
TGTGCCAGCAGTTTATCGGAGGAGAGTTACGAGCAGTACTTC
CASSLSEESYEQYF
>TRBV4-3|TRBJ2-7|TRBD1|few
TGCGCCAGCAGCCAAGATAGGGACAGGGGCCTATACGAGCAGTACTTC
CASSQDRDRGLYEQYF
>TRBV15|TRBJ2-4|TRBD2|-
TGTGCCACCGCTGGGACTATTGTCCCCAAAAACATTCAGTACTTC
CATAGTIVPKNIQYF
>TRBV27|TRBJ2-7|-|-
TGTGCCAGCAGTTTATCTGGTAGTGGGTACGAGCAGTACTTC
CASSLSGSGYEQYF
>TRBV12-3/TRBV12-4|TRBJ2-5|-|-
TGTGCCAGCAGTTTTGGACATATCCAAGAGACCCAGTACTTC
CASSFGHIQETQYF
>TRBV7-9|TRBJ2-7|-|-
TGTGCCAGCAGCCCCCCGGGACCCGTATACGAGCAGTACTTC
CASSPPGPVYEQYF
>TRBV3-1|TRBJ2-7|TRBD2|-
TGTGCCAGCAGCCAAGATAAGCGGGAGGGCCTATGGGACAACTACGAGCAGTACTTC
CASSQDKREGLWDNYEQYF
>TRBV28|TRBJ1-5|-|-
TGTGCCAGCAGTTCCTGGATGGGGCAAGGCAATCAGCCCCAGCATTTT
CASSSWMGQGNQPQHF
>TRBV7-6|TRBJ2-5|-|-
TGTGCCAGCAGCTTAGGAGAGGGGTTCCAAGAGACCCAGTACTTC
CASSLGEGFQETQYF
>TRBV6-1|TRBJ2-3|-|-
TGTGCCAGCAGTCGGGATCCTGGCACAGATACGCAGTATTTT
CASSRDPGTDTQYF
>TRBV12-3/TRBV12-4|TRBJ1-1|TRBD1|-
TGTGCCAGCAGTCCAATGCAGGGGGTGAACACTGAAGCTTTCTTT
CASSPMQGVNTEAFF
>TRBV18|TRBJ1-2|TRBD1|-
TGTGCCAGCTCACACGGACAGGACTATGGCTACACCTTC
CASSHGQDYGYTF
>TRBV27|TRBJ2-6|-|-
TGTGCCAGCGGGTCGTCCGGGGCCAACGTCCTGACTTTC
CASGSSGANVLTF
>TRBV5-1|TRBJ2-2|-|-
TGCGCCAGCAGCTTGGGGCCCACCGGGGAGCTGTTTTTT
CASSLGPTGELFF
>TRBV25-1|TRBJ2-7|-|-
TGTGCCAGCTCCGGCGGAGACGAGCAGTACTTC
CASSGGDEQYF
>TRBV30|TRBJ2-1|TRBD2|-
TGTGCCTGGGCTAGCGGGAGGGCCTCCGAGCAGTTCTTC
CAWASGRASEQFF
>TRBV18|TRBJ1-1|-|-
TGTGCCAGCTCACCTTCGGGGGCAGGGATAACTGAAGCTTTCTTT
CASSPSGAGITEAFF
>TRBV9|TRBJ1-1|-|-
TGTGCCAGCAGCCATGTGATGAACACTGAAGCTTTCTTT
CASSHVMNTEAFF
>TRBV14|TRBJ2-7|-|-
TGTGCCAGCAGCCAAGGTGTCGAGCAGTACTTC
CASSQGVEQYF
>TRBV19|TRBJ1-5|TRBD1|-
TGTGCCAGTAGTATAGAAGGGGGCTATGGTCGCCCCCAGCATTTT
CASSIEGGYGRPQHF
>TRBV27|TRBJ1-5|TRBD1|-
TGTGCCAGCAGTCTACAGGGGGGATATCAGCCCCAGCATTTT
CASSLQGGYQPQHF
>TRBV2|TRBJ2-7|TRBD1|-
TGTGCCAGCGACACCGGACAGGTTTCCTACGAGCAGTACTTC
CASDTGQVSYEQYF
>TRBV27|TRBJ2-7|TRBD1|-
TGTGCCAGCAGGGGGACAGGTAACGAGCAGTACTTC
CASRGTGNEQYF
>TRBV3-1|TRBJ2-1|-|once
TGTGCCAGCAGCCAAGTTAGATCTTACGAGGATGAGCAGTTCTTC
CASSQVRSYEDEQFF
>TRBV30|TRBJ2-1|-|-
TGTGCCTGGAATGAGGGCGGGATTGAGTTCTTC
CAWNEGGIEFF